Presented here are 13 T cell receptor beta chains from one specimen sequenced in a study of blood T cells in healthy people across ages. Through a sample-barcoded 5' primer and a J-beta primer mix, a second PCR was run for roughly 7 to 11 cycles. MiXCR was run by TCRdb on the 5' RACE reads, yielding one entry per CDR3 protein. Of hundreds of thousands of distinct CDR3 sequences in the sample, around 30% were seen once. Sequencing was performed on blood. The receptor source for this set is a woman older than 75 in good health.

The chain employs TRBV12-3 or TRBV12-4 and TRBJ1-1; D is perhaps TRBD1 (5 bases). The germline V and J ends were trimmed by 10 bases and 1 base, with 13 bases remaining between them. The CDR3 totals 13 residues. The chain's CDR3 is CANRFRKNTEAFF. For the CDR3, the DNA is TGTGCCAACAGGTTCAGAAAGAACACTGAAGCTTTCTTT.

The chain employs TRBV20-1 and TRBJ1-5; D unclear. Germline-derived CDR1 and CDR2 are DFQATT and SNEGSKA (reference sequence). CDR3 size: 13 residues. The V end was cut by 3 bases, the J end by 9 bases, with 15 bases between. This chain's CDR3 is CSASGPPSRPQHF. CDR3 coding DNA: TGCAGTGCTAGTGGTCCCCCATCTCGGCCCCAGCATTTT.

This clonotype occurred many times. The chain uses TRBV7-2 and TRBJ1-2; no definite D call. V dropped 3 bases and J dropped 4 bases, with 12 bases sitting between them. Germline-derived CDR1 and CDR2 are SGHTA and FQGNSA. The CDR3 contains 14 residues. The DNA of the CDR3 is TGTGCCAGCAGCTTCGGGTCCACAGCCTATGGCTACACCTTC. The encoded protein is CASSFGSTAYGYTF. Combining the CDR3 with reference TRBV7-2 and TRBJ1-2 gives the whole variable domain GAGVSQSPSNKVTEKGKDVELRCDPISGHTALYWYRQSLGQGLEFLIYFQGNSAPDKSGLPSDRFSAERTGGSVSTLTIQRTQQEDSAVYLCASSFGSTAYGYTFGSGTRLTVV.

This clonotype was found many times. The chain has TRBV2 and TRBJ1-6; D might be TRBD1 (5 bases). This CDR3 has 16 amino acids. The V end was cut by 3 bases, the J end by 0 bases, with 9 bases between. Germline CDR1 and CDR2: SNHLY and FYNNEI. The CDR3 reads CASSDRGGSYNSPLHF. The CDR3 DNA is TGTGCCAGCAGTGATCGGGGGGGCTCCTATAATTCACCCCTCCACTTT.

To note about this clonotype: The junction and the germline gene differ at one end; a read error may be behind it. The V call is TRBV7-2, the J call TRBJ1-5; the D gene is possibly TRBD1 (5 bases). This CDR3 has 14 residues. Germline V gene data show CDR1 as SGHTA and CDR2 as FQGNSA. The CDR3 here is CASSRKGSNQSQHF. As DNA, the CDR3 is TGTGCCAGCAGCCGGAAGGGGTCTAATCAGTCCCAGCATTTT. The full variable domain, completed using reference TRBV7-2 and TRBJ1-5, is GAGVSQSPSNKVTEKGKDVELRCDPISGHTALYWYRQSLGQGLEFLIYFQGNSAPDKSGLPSDRFSAERTGGSVSTLTIQRTQQEDSAVYLCASSRKGSNQSQHFGDGTRLSIL.

The chain has TRBV24-1 and TRBJ2-1; TRBD1 matches 9 bases. Germline CDR1 is KGHDR and CDR2 is SFDVKD. Trimming removed 4 bases from V and 3 bases from J; junction bases left unmatched: 3. This CDR3 spans 15 amino acids. Here the CDR3 DNA reads TGTGCCACCAGTGAGCCGGACAGGGGCTACAATGAGCAGTTCTTC. It yields the protein CATSEPDRGYNEQFF.

To note about this clonotype: A much more abundant neighbour one base away suggests this may be a read error. The V call is TRBV11-2, the J call TRBJ2-7, with D perhaps TRBD1 (5 bases). Germline V gene sequence: CDR1 SGHAT, CDR2 FQNNGV. The CDR3 loop spans 12 amino acids. V shed 1 base and J shed 7 bases, with 8 bases lying between them. CDR3 protein: CASSLARDEQYF. The CDR3, as DNA: TGTGCCAGCAGCTTAGCCAGGGATGAGCAGTACTTC.

Comment on this clonotype: This clone may be a read error of a much larger clone one base away. The chain uses TRBV3-1 and TRBJ1-4; D gene unclear. There are 16 residues in the CDR3. Germline V gene lookup returns CDR1 LGHDT and CDR2 YNNKEL (reference sequence). CDR3 amino acids: CASSVTPPSVGEKRFF. CDR3 nucleotide sequence: TGTGCCAGCAGCGTGACACCGCCCTCCGTCGGGGAAAAACGGTTTTTT.

This clonotype showed up just a few times. The chain joins TRBV5-5 to TRBJ2-2; 8 nucleotides align to TRBD1. With 5 bases clipped from V and 4 bases from J, the junction kept 1 base outside the gene matches. CDR1 is SGHKS and CDR2 is YYEKEE in the germline V gene (reference sequence). This CDR3 region has 13 residues. In DNA, the CDR3 is TGTGCCAGCAGGGACAGGGTCACCGGGGAGCTGTTTTTT. As protein: CASRDRVTGELFF.

This clonotype was observed a handful of times. A much larger clone lies a single base off, so this may be a read error. The CDR3 spells CASSRGTGKETQYF. CDR3 nucleotide sequence: TGTGCCAGCAGCCGCGGGACGGGAAAAGAGACCCAGTACTTC. The V call is TRBV7-2, the J call TRBJ2-5; D is perhaps TRBD2 (6 bases). This CDR3 is built from 14 residues. The germline V and J ends were trimmed by 5 bases and 3 bases, with 13 bases remaining between them. Per germline, CDR1 SGHTA and CDR2 FQGNSA.

The table lists this clonotype with a count of one. This may stem from a read error, because a much larger clone lies one nucleotide away. This rearrangement joins TRBV20-1 to TRBJ1-5; maybe TRBD1 (6 bases). The CDR3 spans 16 residues. Germline loops: CDR1 DFQATT, CDR2 SNEGSKA (reference sequence). DNA of the CDR3: TGCAGTGCTAGAGTCGAACAAGGACAGTTCCATCAGTCCCAGCATTTT. As protein: CSARVEQGQFHQSQHF.

This clonotype was counted ten times or more. J is TRBJ2-3 and V is TRBV28; tentatively, D is TRBD2 (6 bases). The CDR3 extends over 14 amino acids. Germline-derived CDR1 and CDR2 are MDHEN and SYDVKM. The V gene lost 6 bases and the J gene lost 0 bases, with 10 bases spanning the gap. Here the CDR3 reads CASRSGTSTDTQYF. In DNA form, the CDR3 reads TGTGCCAGCAGATCCGGGACTAGCACAGATACGCAGTATTTT.

The table lists this clonotype with many counts. The V gene is TRBV25-1, the J gene TRBJ2-1; D gene uncertain. Germline loops: CDR1 MGHDK, CDR2 SYGVNS. The CDR3 has 15 residues. Trimming removed 3 bases at V and 6 bases at J, with 15 bases between. CDR3 sequence: CASSDFNPPSNEQFF. Here the CDR3 DNA reads TGTGCCAGCAGTGATTTCAACCCCCCAAGCAATGAGCAGTTCTTC.